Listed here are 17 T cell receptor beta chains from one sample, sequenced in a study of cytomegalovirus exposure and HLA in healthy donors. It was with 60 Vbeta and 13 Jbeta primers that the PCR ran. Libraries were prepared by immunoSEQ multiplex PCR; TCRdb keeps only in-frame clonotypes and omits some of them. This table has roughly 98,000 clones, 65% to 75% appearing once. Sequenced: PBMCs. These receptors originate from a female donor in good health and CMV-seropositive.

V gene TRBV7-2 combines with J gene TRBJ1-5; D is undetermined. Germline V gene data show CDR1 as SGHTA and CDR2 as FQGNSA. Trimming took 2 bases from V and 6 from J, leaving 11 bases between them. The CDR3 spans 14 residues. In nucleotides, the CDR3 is TGTGCCAGCAGCTTAACCACGGGTACTCAGCCCCAGCATTTT. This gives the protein CASSLTTGTQPQHF.

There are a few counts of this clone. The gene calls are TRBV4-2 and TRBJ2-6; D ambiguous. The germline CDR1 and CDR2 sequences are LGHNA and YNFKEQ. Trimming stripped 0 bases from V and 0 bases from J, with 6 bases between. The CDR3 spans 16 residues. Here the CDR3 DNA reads TGTGCCAGCAGCCAAGATGCAGACTCTGGGGCCAACGTCCTGACTTTC. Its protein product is CASSQDADSGANVLTF.

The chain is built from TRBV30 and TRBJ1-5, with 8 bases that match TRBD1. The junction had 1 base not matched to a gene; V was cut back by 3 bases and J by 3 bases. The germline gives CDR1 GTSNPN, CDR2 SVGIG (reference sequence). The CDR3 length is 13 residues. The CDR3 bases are TGTGCCTGGAGGGACAGGGACAATCAGCCCCAGCATTTT. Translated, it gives CAWRDRDNQPQHF.

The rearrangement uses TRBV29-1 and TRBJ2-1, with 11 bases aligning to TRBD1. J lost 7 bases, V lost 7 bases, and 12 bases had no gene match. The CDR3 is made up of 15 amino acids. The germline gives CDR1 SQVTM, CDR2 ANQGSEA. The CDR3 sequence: CSANPGTGGVNEQFF. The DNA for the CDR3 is TGCAGCGCTAACCCCGGGACAGGGGGAGTGAATGAGCAGTTCTTC.

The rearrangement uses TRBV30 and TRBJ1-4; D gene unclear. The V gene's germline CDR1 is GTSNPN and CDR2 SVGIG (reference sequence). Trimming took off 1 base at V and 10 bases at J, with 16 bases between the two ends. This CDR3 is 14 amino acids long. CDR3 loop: CAWSEENRLGKLFF. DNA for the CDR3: TGTGCCTGGAGTGAGGAGAACCGCCTAGGAAAACTGTTTTTT.

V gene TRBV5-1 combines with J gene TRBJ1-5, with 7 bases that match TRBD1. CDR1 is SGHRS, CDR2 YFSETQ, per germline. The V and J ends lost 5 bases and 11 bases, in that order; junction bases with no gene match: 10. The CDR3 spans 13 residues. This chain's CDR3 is CASSRPPDRAQHF. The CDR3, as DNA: TGCGCCAGCAGTCGGCCCCCAGACAGGGCCCAGCATTTT.

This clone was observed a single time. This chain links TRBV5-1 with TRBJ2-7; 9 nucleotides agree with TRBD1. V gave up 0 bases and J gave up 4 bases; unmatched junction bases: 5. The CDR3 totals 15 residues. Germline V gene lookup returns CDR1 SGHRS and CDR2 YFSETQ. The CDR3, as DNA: TGCGCCAGCAGCTTGGACGTCGACAGGGGGTACGAGCAGTACTTC. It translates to CASSLDVDRGYEQYF.

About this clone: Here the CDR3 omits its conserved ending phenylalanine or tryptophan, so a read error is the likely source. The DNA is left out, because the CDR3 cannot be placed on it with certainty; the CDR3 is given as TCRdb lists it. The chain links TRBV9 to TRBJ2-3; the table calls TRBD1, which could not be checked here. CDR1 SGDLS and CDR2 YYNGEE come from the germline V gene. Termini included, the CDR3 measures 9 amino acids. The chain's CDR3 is CARDDRPPV.

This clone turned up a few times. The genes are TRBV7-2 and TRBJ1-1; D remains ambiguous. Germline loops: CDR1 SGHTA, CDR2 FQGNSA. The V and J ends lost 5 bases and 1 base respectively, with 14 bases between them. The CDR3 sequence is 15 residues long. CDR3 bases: TGTGCCAGCAGCCTCCTTGGCAGTTCGAACACTGAAGCTTTCTTT. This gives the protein CASSLLGSSNTEAFF.

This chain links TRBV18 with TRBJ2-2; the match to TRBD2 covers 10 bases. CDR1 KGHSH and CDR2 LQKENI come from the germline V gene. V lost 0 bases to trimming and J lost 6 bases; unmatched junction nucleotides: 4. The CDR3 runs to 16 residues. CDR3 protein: CASSPPSGRTAGELFF. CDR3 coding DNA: TGTGCCAGCTCACCACCTAGCGGGAGGACGGCCGGGGAGCTGTTTTTT.

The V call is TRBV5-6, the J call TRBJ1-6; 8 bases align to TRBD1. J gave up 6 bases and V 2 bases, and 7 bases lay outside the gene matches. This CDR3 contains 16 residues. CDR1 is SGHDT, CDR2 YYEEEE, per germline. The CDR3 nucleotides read TGTGCCAGCAGCTTTTCCGGGACAGGATCTAATTCACCCCTCCACTTT. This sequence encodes CASSFSGTGSNSPLHF.

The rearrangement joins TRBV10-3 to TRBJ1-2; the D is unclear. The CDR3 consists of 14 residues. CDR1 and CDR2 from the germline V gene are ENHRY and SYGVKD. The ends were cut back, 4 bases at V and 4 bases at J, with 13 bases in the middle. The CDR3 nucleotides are TGTGCCATCAGTGGTGGGCCCCCGGTCTATGGCTACACCTTC. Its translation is CAISGGPPVYGYTF.

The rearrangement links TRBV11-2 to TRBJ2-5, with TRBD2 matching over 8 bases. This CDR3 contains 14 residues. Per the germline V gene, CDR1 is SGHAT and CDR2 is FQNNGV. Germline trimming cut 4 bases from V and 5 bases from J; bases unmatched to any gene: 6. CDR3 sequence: CASSSTGTSETQYF. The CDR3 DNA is TGTGCCAGCAGCTCCACAGGGACTAGTGAGACCCAGTACTTC.

CDR3 nucleotides: TGTGCCAGCAGCCGATCTGAGGCCCTAGGCGAGCAGTACTTC. Amino acid sequence: CASSRSEALGEQYF. The chain links TRBV5-4 to TRBJ2-7; D not resolved. Germline V gene sequence: CDR1 SGHNT, CDR2 YYREEE (reference sequence). This CDR3 contains 14 residues. V was cut by 4 bases and J by 6 bases, with 17 bases left in between.

CDR3 loop: CASSFLAEGGLFF. DNA for the CDR3: TGTGCCAGCAGCTTTTTAGCCGAGGGCGGACTGTTTTTT. This chain links TRBV7-9 with TRBJ1-4; D not resolved. Germline V gene sequence: CDR1 SEHNR, CDR2 FQNEAQ (reference sequence). V gave up 3 bases and J gave up 13 bases, with 15 bases separating them. This CDR3 is built from 13 residues.

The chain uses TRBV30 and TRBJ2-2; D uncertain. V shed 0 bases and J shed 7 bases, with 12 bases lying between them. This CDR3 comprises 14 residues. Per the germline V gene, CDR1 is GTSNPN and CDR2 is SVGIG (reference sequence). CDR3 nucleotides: TGTGCCTGGAGTGTTATTCCGGGTGGCGGGGAGCTGTTTTTT. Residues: CAWSVIPGGGELFF.

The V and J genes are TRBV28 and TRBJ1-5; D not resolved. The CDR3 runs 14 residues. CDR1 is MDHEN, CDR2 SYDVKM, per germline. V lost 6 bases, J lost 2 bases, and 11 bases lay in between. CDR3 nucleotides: TGTGCCAGCAGCCTAAGGCAGGGCAATCAGCCCCAGCATTTT. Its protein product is CASSLRQGNQPQHF.